These T cell receptor beta chains were read from a single sample in a study of blood T cell repertoires in COVID-19. The assay was immunoSEQ multiplex PCR, and TCRdb's table has in-frame clones only and misses some. The sample contains around 240,000 clones, about 79% of which appear only once. Material for sequencing was peripheral blood. Every receptor here comes from a woman aged 40 to 50 who had recovered from COVID-19. Both conserved end residues are part of each CDR3. The order of the fields is V gene, J gene, CDR3 protein.

>TRBV29-1|TRBJ2-3
CSVGREAADTDTQYF
>TRBV2|TRBJ2-5
CASSEGQGSQETQYF
>TRBV5-1|TRBJ1-1
CASSPDRGRDTEAFF
>TRBV7-6|TRBJ2-5
CASSRLAGPFQETQYF
>TRBV9|TRBJ2-6
CASSVAAGANVLTF
>TRBV14|TRBJ1-2
CASSQGRTNYGYTF
>TRBV29-1|TRBJ1-2
CSVFAGRGYTF
>TRBV4-3|TRBJ2-3
CASSQGLSGSYPTQYF
>TRBV13|TRBJ2-3
CASSLVGGGALTNTQYF
>TRBV27|TRBJ2-7
CASSLRRGEQYF
>TRBV11-3|TRBJ2-3
CASSRRGLGTDTQYF
>TRBV3-1/TRBV3-2|TRBJ1-3
CASSPSGWLSGNTIYF
>TRBV6-1|TRBJ1-1
CASSEFDRNTEAFF
>TRBV7-9|TRBJ2-2
CASSRTSAGELFF
>TRBV7-6|TRBJ1-4
CASSPGLGGGYEKLFF
>TRBV27|TRBJ1-4
CASRALGGEGEKLFF
>TRBV4-2|TRBJ1-3
CASSQDRGGTGGRYSGNTIYF
>TRBV6-6|TRBJ2-1
CASSSPDRANNEQFF
>TRBV28|TRBJ2-5
CASSRGGAVEETQYF
>TRBV19|TRBJ2-5
CASSPGQGAGTQYF
>TRBV9|TRBJ1-6
CASSNGLDRSLHF
>TRBV5-6|TRBJ2-7
CASSLGTGIGEQYF
>TRBV7-9|TRBJ2-7
CASSWTSYEQYF
>TRBV9|TRBJ2-7
CASSVSGTSASYEQYF
>TRBV12-5|TRBJ2-3
CASASGGRAGTDTQYF
>TRBV2|TRBJ2-3
CASSELAGGTDTQYF
>TRBV3-1/TRBV3-2|TRBJ2-1
CASSDRDRGYNEQFF
>TRBV14|TRBJ1-4
CASSQGTGGNEKLFF
>TRBV24-1|TRBJ2-7
CATSDYRGYEQYF
>TRBV28|TRBJ1-5
CASSLDGDQPQHF
>TRBV6-5|TRBJ2-7
CASSTQGDSSYEQYF
>TRBV7-2|TRBJ2-5
CASSFSSGGPWAAQYF
>TRBV11-2|TRBJ2-1
CASSLAGTYNEQFF
>TRBV9|TRBJ2-3
CASSLSGTVYGTDTQYF
>TRBV28|TRBJ1-2
CATMDGVMYGYTF
>TRBV6-5|TRBJ2-7
CASSRDYAYEQYF
>TRBV10-3|TRBJ1-1
CAISDIGQGVRTEAFF
>TRBV27|TRBJ2-3
CASSLSDTKMGLADADTQYF
>TRBV6-1|TRBJ1-1
CASSEQPGVGTEAFF
>TRBV11-2|TRBJ2-2
CASSLDDGGANTEELFF
>TRBV4-1|TRBJ1-1
CASSQVQGATEAFF
>TRBV5-1|TRBJ1-1
CASSLETGGTEAFF
>TRBV5-6|TRBJ1-2
CASSWDRGDGYTF
>TRBV4-2|TRBJ1-5
CASSQDRGRQYSNQPQHF
>TRBV6-5|TRBJ2-7
CASSRHYEQYF
>TRBV7-2|TRBJ1-2
CASSLGQGALYGYTF
>TRBV6-5|TRBJ2-3
CASSLGLTEDTQYF
>TRBV5-1|TRBJ2-2
CASSLDGNTGELFF
>TRBV15|TRBJ2-1
CATSRDRSRGASDEQFF
>TRBV7-8|TRBJ1-1
CASSPTTGRTEAFF
>TRBV6-2/TRBV6-3|TRBJ2-7
CASSPSHEQYF
>TRBV6-4|TRBJ2-3
CASSVGGISTDTQYF
>TRBV30|TRBJ1-1
CAWSVSLGDTEAFF
>TRBV28|TRBJ1-1
CASTPSDTEAFF
>TRBV19|TRBJ2-2
CASTDRYGQPNTGELFF
>TRBV27|TRBJ2-1
CASRKQGTDEQFF